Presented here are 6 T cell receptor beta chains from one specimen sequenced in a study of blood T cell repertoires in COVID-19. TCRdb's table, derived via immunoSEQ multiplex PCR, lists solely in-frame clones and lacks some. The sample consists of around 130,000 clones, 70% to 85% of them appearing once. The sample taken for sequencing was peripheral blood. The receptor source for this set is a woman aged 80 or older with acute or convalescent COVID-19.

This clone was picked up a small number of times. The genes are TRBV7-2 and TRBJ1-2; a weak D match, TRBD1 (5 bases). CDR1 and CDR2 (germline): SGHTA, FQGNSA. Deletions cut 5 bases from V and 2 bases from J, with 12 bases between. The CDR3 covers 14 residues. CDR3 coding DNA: TGTGCCAGCAGCCTCACACAGGAAAACTATGGCTACACCTTC. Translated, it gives CASSLTQENYGYTF.

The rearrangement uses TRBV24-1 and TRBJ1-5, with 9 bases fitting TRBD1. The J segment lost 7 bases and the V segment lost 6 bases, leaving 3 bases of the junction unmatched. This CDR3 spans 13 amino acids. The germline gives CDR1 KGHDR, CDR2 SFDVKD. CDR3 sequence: CATSTGGSQPQHF. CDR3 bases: TGTGCCACCAGTACAGGGGGCTCCCAGCCCCAGCATTTT.

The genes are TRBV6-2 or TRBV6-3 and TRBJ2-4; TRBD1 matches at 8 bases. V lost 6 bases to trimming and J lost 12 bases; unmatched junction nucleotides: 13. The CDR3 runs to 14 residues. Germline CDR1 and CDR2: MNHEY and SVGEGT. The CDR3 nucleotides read TGTGCCAGCAGGCCTGGGGGGACAGGAAATTCTCAGTACTTC. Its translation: CASRPGGTGNSQYF.

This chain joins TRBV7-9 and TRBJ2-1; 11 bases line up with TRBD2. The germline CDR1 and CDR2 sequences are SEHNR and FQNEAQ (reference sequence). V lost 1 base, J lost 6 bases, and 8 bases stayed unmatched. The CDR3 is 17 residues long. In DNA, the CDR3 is TGTGCCAGCAGCTTAGGCCTACTAGCGGGAGCGGGCAATGAGCAGTTCTTC. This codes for CASSLGLLAGAGNEQFF. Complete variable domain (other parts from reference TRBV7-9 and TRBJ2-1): DTGVSQNPRHKITKRGQNVTFRCDPISEHNRLYWYRQTLGQGPEFLTYFQNEAQLEKSRLLSDRFSAERPKGSFSTLEIQRTEQGDSAMYLCASSLGLLAGAGNEQFFGPGTRLTVL.

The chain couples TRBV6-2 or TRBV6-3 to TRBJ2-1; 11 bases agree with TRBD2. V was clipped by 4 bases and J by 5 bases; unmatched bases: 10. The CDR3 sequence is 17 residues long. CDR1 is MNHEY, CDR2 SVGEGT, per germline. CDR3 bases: TGTGCCAGCAGTTCCCGCGCTCTAGCGGGGGGAAACAATGAGCAGTTCTTC. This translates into CASSSRALAGGNNEQFF.

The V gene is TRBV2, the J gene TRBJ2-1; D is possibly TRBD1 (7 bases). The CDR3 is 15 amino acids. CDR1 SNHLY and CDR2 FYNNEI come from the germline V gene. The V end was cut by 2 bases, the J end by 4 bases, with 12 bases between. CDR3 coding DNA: TGTGCCAGCAGTGAAAGGTCAGGGGGGTACAATGAGCAGTTCTTC. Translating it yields CASSERSGGYNEQFF.